Following are 19 T cell receptor beta chains from one sample sequenced in a study of blood T cell repertoires in COVID-19. The data were produced by immunoSEQ multiplex PCR, yet TCRdb's version contains in-frame clones alone and is incomplete. The profile shows some 37,000 clones, roughly 80% of them singletons. The sample consisted of peripheral blood. The receptors stem from a man older than 75 with active or convalescent COVID-19.

This clone was counted only a few times. The chain joins TRBV6-5 to TRBJ1-1; 10 bases agree with TRBD1. Germline-derived CDR1 and CDR2 are MNHEY and SVGAGI. J gave up 6 bases and V 7 bases, and 8 bases lay outside the gene matches. The CDR3 is 14 amino acids. In DNA, the CDR3 is TGTGCCAGCACCGCCACGACAGGGGGCCCTGAAGCTTTCTTT. Amino acids: CASTATTGGPEAFF.

This clone was observed a handful of times. The rearrangement joins TRBV6-5 to TRBJ2-5; no firm D call. CDR3 length: 12 amino acids. V was pared by 5 bases and J by 4 bases, with 8 bases between. Germline CDR1 is MNHEY and CDR2 is SVGAGI. The CDR3 reads CASSNLRETQYF. The DNA for the CDR3 is TGTGCCAGCAGTAATCTACGAGAGACCCAGTACTTC.

This chain uses TRBV24-1 with TRBJ2-3; the D gene is possibly TRBD2 (6 bases). V was shortened by 4 bases and J by 1 base, with 17 bases between the two germline ends. Germline-derived CDR1 and CDR2 are KGHDR and SFDVKD. The length of the CDR3 is 17 residues. CDR3 region: CATSERDRTRGTDTQYF. The CDR3 DNA follows: TGTGCCACCAGTGAGCGGGACCGAACCCGGGGCACAGATACGCAGTATTTT.

This chain joins TRBV6-5 and TRBJ1-1, with 7 bases fitting TRBD1. The CDR3 runs to 13 residues. J lost 7 bases, V lost 7 bases, and 9 bases had no gene match. Per germline, CDR1 MNHEY and CDR2 SVGAGI. The CDR3 DNA sequence: TGTGCCAGCACCTTAGACAGGGTGGATGAAGCTTTCTTT. Translating gives CASTLDRVDEAFF.

This rearrangement joins TRBV4-3 to TRBJ1-5; D remains unclear. V was clipped by 0 bases and J by 0 bases, with 15 bases between them. The germline V gene encodes CDR1 LGHNA and CDR2 YSLEER. This CDR3 is built from 18 residues. CDR3 in amino acids: CASSQDLSGRDSNQPQHF. The CDR3 bases are TGCGCCAGCAGCCAAGATCTGTCTGGGAGGGATAGCAATCAGCCCCAGCATTTT.

The V gene is TRBV11-2, the J gene TRBJ1-6; 9 bases align to TRBD1. This CDR3 region has 14 residues. V shed 4 bases and J 13 bases; nucleotides not matched to a gene: 8. Germline loops: CDR1 SGHAT, CDR2 FQNNGV. CDR3 amino acids: CASSSRQGVAPLHF. CDR3 DNA sequence: TGTGCCAGCAGCTCCCGACAGGGGGTAGCTCCCCTCCACTTT.

This clone was seen a few times. The chain carries TRBV5-4 and TRBJ1-6; possible D gene TRBD1, 5 bases. Per the germline V gene, CDR1 is SGHNT and CDR2 is YYREEE (reference sequence). V was clipped by 4 bases and J by 8 bases, with 10 bases between them. The CDR3 spans 13 residues. CDR3 bases: TGTGCCAGCAGCCCCGGGGGGGATTCACCCCTCCACTTT. Residues: CASSPGGDSPLHF.

In its sample, this clone was seen once. This sequence joins TRBV5-1 and TRBJ1-4, with unresolved D. V was clipped by 1 base and J by 0 bases, with 10 bases between them. The CDR3 has 16 amino acids. Germline CDR1 and CDR2: SGHRS and YFSETQ. CDR3 nucleotides: TGCGCCAGCAGCTTGATATCCGTTGCAACTAATGAAAAACTGTTTTTT. It translates to CASSLISVATNEKLFF.

This clone was observed a handful of times. The chain is built from TRBV6-5 and TRBJ1-2, with 7 bases lining up with TRBD1. Germline V gene sequence: CDR1 MNHEY, CDR2 SVGAGI. The CDR3 has 15 residues. V was pared by 6 bases and J by 3 bases, with 10 bases of the junction left unmatched. CDR3 DNA sequence: TGTGCCAGCAGAAAACAGGGGTCCTATGACTATGGCTACACCTTC. Its translation is CASRKQGSYDYGYTF.

The rearrangement joins TRBV5-6 to TRBJ1-6; D is uncertain. The CDR3 runs to 14 residues. The V and J ends lost 1 base and 6 bases respectively, with 8 bases between them. The germline V gene encodes CDR1 SGHDT and CDR2 YYEEEE. In DNA form, the CDR3 reads TGTGCCAGCAGCTTGTGGTCGGTTAATTCACCCCTCCACTTT. Protein product: CASSLWSVNSPLHF.

The genes are TRBV5-6 and TRBJ1-6; 7 nucleotides match TRBD1. The CDR3 has 17 amino acids. Trimming at V came to 3 bases and at J to 0 bases, leaving 6 bases not matched to a gene. The germline V gene has CDR1 SGHDT and CDR2 YYEEEE. CDR3 sequence: CASSSAGTASYNSPLHF. In nucleotides, the CDR3 is TGTGCCAGCAGCTCCGCTGGGACAGCCTCCTATAATTCACCCCTCCACTTT.

V is TRBV11-3 and J is TRBJ2-7; 9 bases are a match to TRBD1. This CDR3 is 16 amino acids long. Looked up from germline, CDR1 is SGHNT and CDR2 is YENEEA. J gave up 4 bases and V 1 base, and 8 bases lay outside the gene matches. CDR3 loop: CASSLAISDRGYEQYF. CDR3 sequence (DNA): TGTGCCAGCAGCTTAGCCATATCGGACAGGGGATACGAGCAGTACTTC.

J is TRBJ2-2 and V is TRBV4-3; TRBD1 agrees at 12 bases. V lost 0 bases and J lost 3; bases outside the gene matches: 11. This CDR3 contains 20 residues. Per the germline V gene, CDR1 is LGHNA and CDR2 is YSLEER. The CDR3 DNA sequence: TGCGCCAGCAGCCAAGAGGGCGGGACAGGGGGCTTTGGATACACCGGGGAGCTGTTTTTT. Protein sequence: CASSQEGGTGGFGYTGELFF.

The chain links TRBV11-2 to TRBJ1-4, with 7 bases lining up with TRBD1. The CDR3 runs to 14 residues. CDR1 SGHAT and CDR2 FQNNGV come from the germline V gene. Unmatched junction bases numbered 2, after V lost 2 bases and J lost 5 bases. CDR3 amino acids: CASSLPRGNEKLFF. The CDR3 bases are TGTGCCAGCAGCTTACCCAGGGGGAATGAAAAACTGTTTTTT.

The chain recombines TRBV27 with TRBJ2-2; 12 nucleotides agree with TRBD2. The V gene's germline CDR1 is MNHEY and CDR2 SMNVEV (reference sequence). The ends lost 1 base at V and 6 bases at J; junction bases unmatched: 15. This CDR3 has 20 residues. Here the CDR3 DNA reads TGTGCCAGCAGTTTATTCCCCCCTAGCGGGAGGGCCAGTATCGCCGGGGAGCTGTTTTTT. It codes for CASSLFPPSGRASIAGELFF.

The gene calls are TRBV7-2 and TRBJ1-6; the match to TRBD1 covers 11 bases. V lost 1 base to trimming and J lost 7 bases; unmatched junction nucleotides: 9. The CDR3 covers 18 residues. From germline, CDR1 is SGHTA and CDR2 FQGNSA. In DNA, the CDR3 is TGTGCCAGCAGCTTAGGGTCCGGGACAGGGGGAAGAAATTCACCCCTCCACTTT. It encodes CASSLGSGTGGRNSPLHF.

This chain links TRBV5-1 with TRBJ2-3; 8 bases align to TRBD2. CDR1 and CDR2 (germline): SGHRS, YFSETQ. This CDR3 contains 18 residues. The V and J ends lost 1 base and 4 bases, in that order; junction bases with no gene match: 14. Written as DNA, the CDR3 is TGCGCCAGCAGCTTGAGGCCCTATAGCGGGAAATTTTCAGATACGCAGTATTTT. Protein sequence: CASSLRPYSGKFSDTQYF.

V usage is TRBV5-1 and J usage is TRBJ2-2; 8 nucleotides line up with TRBD1. J was trimmed by 1 base and V by 0 bases; bases with no gene match: 5. The CDR3 totals 17 residues. The germline gives CDR1 SGHRS, CDR2 YFSETQ. In DNA, the CDR3 is TGCGCCAGCAGCTTGGCAAAAACAGGGGGGAACACCGGGGAGCTGTTTTTT. It translates to CASSLAKTGGNTGELFF.

The chain links TRBV29-1 to TRBJ2-2, with 9 bases matching TRBD1. The J segment lost 6 bases and the V segment lost 7 bases, leaving 6 bases of the junction unmatched. The CDR3 consists of 13 residues. Germline V gene sequence: CDR1 SQVTM, CDR2 ANQGSEA. In nucleotides, the CDR3 is TGCAGCGCGAACAGGGGGCGGGCCGGGGAGCTGTTTTTT. Amino acid sequence: CSANRGRAGELFF.